The 32 T cell receptor beta chains below were found in one sample sequenced in a study of vaccination and CD4 T cells after COVID-19. Time point meaning: late sampling 161 to 241 days after vaccination in a few convalescent patients. TCRdb re-called the PCR reads with MiXCR, one entry per CDR3 protein. This repertoire shows about 36,000 distinct CDR3 sequences, 35% to 40% found once; its top ten account for roughly 6%. The source was CD4+ T cells from blood, collected about 7 months after SARS-CoV-2 vaccination. The receptors derive from a human donor who had recovered from COVID-19.

CDR3 coding DNA: TGTGCCAGCAGCTTAGACAGCTCCTACAATGAGCAGTTCTTC. As protein: CASSLDSSYNEQFF. This chain connects TRBV7-2 to TRBJ2-1; D is undetermined. Germline-derived CDR1 and CDR2 are SGHTA and FQGNSA. V lost 1 base to trimming and J lost 0 bases, with 4 bases between them. The CDR3 loop spans 14 amino acids.

On this clonotype itself: Its ends do not fully match the called genes, so a read error is possible. The V and J genes are TRBV6-1 and TRBJ1-3, with 7 bases lining up with TRBD1. Germline values: CDR1 MNHNS, CDR2 SASEGT. CDR3 size: 15 residues. CDR3 in DNA: TGTGCCAGCGCAAATGACAGGGAGCGCTGGAAACACCATATATTT. This gives the protein CASANDRERWKHHIF.

This clonotype was seen more than once but under ten times. The chain carries TRBV19 and TRBJ2-3, with a possible D match to TRBD2 (6 bases). V lost 1 base, J lost 5 bases, and 10 bases lay in between. The CDR3 consists of 14 residues. Germline CDR1 reads LNHDA; CDR2 reads SQIVND (reference sequence). CDR3 loop: CASSIGWGGDTQYF. CDR3 sequence (DNA): TGTGCCAGTAGTATAGGCTGGGGAGGAGATACGCAGTATTTT.

The gene calls are TRBV28 and TRBJ1-2; 10 bases fit TRBD1. The CDR3 runs 15 residues. CDR1 MDHEN and CDR2 SYDVKM come from the germline V gene. V lost 5 bases, J lost 7 bases, and 10 bases stayed unmatched. This CDR3 reads CASSPAPGQGSGYTF. The CDR3 DNA sequence: TGTGCCAGCAGTCCGGCGCCGGGACAGGGGTCTGGCTACACCTTC.

This sequence joins TRBV2 and TRBJ2-3, with 7 bases aligning to TRBD1. This CDR3 has 13 amino acids. Trimming removed 2 bases from V and 6 bases from J; junction bases left unmatched: 2. The germline V gene has CDR1 SNHLY and CDR2 FYNNEI. CDR3 in amino acids: CASSERGPDTQYF. In DNA, the CDR3 is TGTGCCAGCAGTGAAAGGGGGCCCGATACGCAGTATTTT.

The chain joins TRBV4-2 to TRBJ1-1; D is possibly TRBD1 (5 bases). Trimming stripped 0 bases from V and 1 base from J, with 6 bases between. This CDR3 comprises 14 residues. Germline assignment: CDR1 LGHNA and CDR2 YNFKEQ. CDR3 region: CASSQEGTNTEAFF. The CDR3 DNA is TGTGCCAGCAGCCAAGAAGGGACGAACACTGAAGCTTTCTTT.

This clonotype was recorded a few times. The chain joins TRBV18 to TRBJ2-7, with a possible D match to TRBD1 (7 bases). Germline V gene lookup returns CDR1 KGHSH and CDR2 LQKENI. The V end lost 5 bases, the J end lost 6 bases, and 17 bases lay between the germline ends. The CDR3 is 14 amino acids. The CDR3 sequence is CASSSSQGGREQYF. The CDR3 nucleotides read TGTGCCAGCTCATCGTCTCAGGGGGGCCGCGAGCAGTACTTC.

The chain has TRBV27 and TRBJ2-1; maybe TRBD2 (6 bases). CDR1 MNHEY and CDR2 SMNVEV come from the germline V gene (reference sequence). The CDR3 is made up of 15 amino acids. V lost 2 bases and J lost 2, with 10 bases in between. The CDR3 reads CASSLGQRAYNEQFF. In DNA, the CDR3 is TGTGCCAGCAGTTTAGGCCAGCGGGCCTACAATGAGCAGTTCTTC.

This rearrangement joins TRBV7-6 to TRBJ2-3, with D hard to call. V gave up 1 base and J gave up 4 bases, with 18 bases separating them. The CDR3 consists of 17 residues. CDR1 SGHVS and CDR2 FNYEAQ come from the germline V gene. In DNA form, the CDR3 reads TGTGCCAGCAGCTTAGATAGTCAGAGCTACAACTCAGATACGCAGTATTTT. It encodes CASSLDSQSYNSDTQYF.

This chain uses TRBV20-1 with TRBJ2-1; D is unclear. From germline, CDR1 is DFQATT and CDR2 SNEGSKA (reference sequence). The V gene lost 3 bases and the J gene lost 7 bases, with 19 bases spanning the gap. The CDR3 has 15 amino acids. CDR3 in amino acids: CSASKDPGDSNEQFF. Here the CDR3 DNA reads TGCAGTGCTAGTAAGGACCCCGGAGACTCTAATGAGCAGTTCTTC.

This clonotype occurred once. The chain couples TRBV7-9 to TRBJ2-2, with D maybe TRBD1 (5 bases). In germline, CDR1 is SEHNR, CDR2 FQNEAQ (reference sequence). Trimming took off 5 bases at V and 3 bases at J, with 13 bases between the two ends. There are 15 residues in the CDR3. The CDR3 here is CASSQGVGDTGELFF. In DNA, the CDR3 is TGTGCCAGCAGCCAAGGAGTAGGGGACACCGGGGAGCTGTTTTTT.

In this sample, this clonotype turned up a few times. CDR3 protein: CASSWETSGKGGTDTQYF. CDR3 in DNA: TGTGCCAGCAGTTGGGAGACTAGCGGGAAAGGGGGCACAGATACGCAGTATTTT. The chain is built from TRBV6-2 or TRBV6-3 and TRBJ2-3, with 11 positions matching TRBD2. This CDR3 spans 18 amino acids. Germline values: CDR1 MNHEY, CDR2 SVGEGT. The V and J ends lost 4 bases and 1 base, in that order; junction bases with no gene match: 10.

V and J are TRBV28 and TRBJ1-2, with D unclear. V lost 5 bases and J lost 7, with 8 bases in between. The CDR3 contains 11 residues. Germline CDR1 MDHEN, CDR2 SYDVKM. The CDR3 DNA reads TGTGCCAGCAGTCCCGGGGTTGGCTACACCTTC. Its protein product is CASSPGVGYTF.

This clonotype has more than one count but fewer than ten. The J gene is TRBJ1-5, the V gene TRBV29-1; possible D gene TRBD1, 6 bases. The CDR3 is 15 residues long. The V and J ends lost 5 bases and 4 bases respectively, with 18 bases between them. Germline CDR1 reads SQVTM; CDR2 reads ANQGSEA. The CDR3 DNA reads TGCAGCGTTAGTCAAGGGGGGCAGACGAATCAGCCCCAGCATTTT. Protein product: CSVSQGGQTNQPQHF.

Only a few counts were recorded for this clonotype. This sequence joins TRBV6-2 or TRBV6-3 and TRBJ1-5, with TRBD1 matching over 10 bases. V was pared by 0 bases and J by 5 bases, with 7 bases of the junction left unmatched. Germline V gene sequence: CDR1 MNHEY, CDR2 SVGEGT. There are 17 residues in the CDR3. The DNA of the CDR3 is TGTGCCAGCAGTTACTCCCCCCGGGACAGGGGCTATCAGCCCCAGCATTTT. Its protein is CASSYSPRDRGYQPQHF.

J is TRBJ1-6 and V is TRBV7-8, with unresolved D. Germline V gives CDR1 SGHVS, CDR2 FQNEAQ. CDR3 length equals 15 residues. V lost 2 bases and J 7 bases, leaving 12 bases between the germline ends. Here the CDR3 reads CASSLYGAVNSPLHF. The CDR3, as DNA: TGTGCCAGCAGCTTATATGGAGCCGTCAATTCACCCCTCCACTTT.

The chain is built from TRBV7-9 and TRBJ2-2, with 7 bases that match TRBD1. The CDR3 loop spans 13 amino acids. Per the germline V gene, CDR1 is SEHNR and CDR2 is FQNEAQ (reference sequence). The junction had 3 bases not matched to a gene; V was cut back by 5 bases and J by 6 bases. The CDR3 nucleotides read TGTGCCAGCAGCAGTCAGGGGGCCGGGGAGCTGTTTTTT. Residues: CASSSQGAGELFF.

This chain links TRBV4-1 with TRBJ1-2; D gene unclear. V was clipped by 7 bases and J by 0 bases, with 18 bases between them. The CDR3 is made up of 16 amino acids. Germline CDR1 MGHRA, CDR2 YSYEKL. This CDR3 is CASTPGLVRTNYGYTF. Written as DNA, the CDR3 is TGCGCCAGCACCCCTGGGCTGGTCAGAACTAACTATGGCTACACCTTC.

The J gene is TRBJ2-3, the V gene TRBV20-1, with 10 bases lining up with TRBD2. The CDR3 length is 13 residues. CDR1 and CDR2 from the germline V gene are DFQATT and SNEGSKA (reference sequence). V was clipped by 5 bases and J by 5 bases; unmatched bases: 4. The CDR3 loop reads CSAGGTSEDTQYF. In nucleotides, the CDR3 is TGCAGTGCTGGCGGGACTAGCGAAGATACGCAGTATTTT.

This clonotype was counted only a few times. This chain uses TRBV20-1 with TRBJ2-2; no definite D call. This CDR3 is 12 amino acids long. V was clipped by 2 bases and J by 5 bases, with 6 bases between them. Germline values: CDR1 DFQATT, CDR2 SNEGSKA (reference sequence). The CDR3 coding sequence is TGCAGTGCTAGAAAGCAAACCGGGGAGCTGTTTTTT. Translation: CSARKQTGELFF.

The chain couples TRBV19 to TRBJ1-3; the D is unclear. The CDR3 extends over 17 amino acids. Deletions cut 5 bases from V and 0 bases from J, with 17 bases between. CDR1 is LNHDA and CDR2 is SQIVND in the germline V gene (reference sequence). The DNA of the CDR3 is TGTGCCAGTAGTCCCCTTGGAGGGCCCGACTCTGGAAACACCATATATTTT. Translation: CASSPLGGPDSGNTIYF.

CDR3 coding DNA: TGTGCCAGCTCCGTTCAGACAACTAGCGCAAGCGGCACAGATACGCAGTATTTT. It translates to CASSVQTTSASGTDTQYF. This rearrangement joins TRBV28 to TRBJ2-3, with TRBD2 identical over 7 bases. V was pared by 8 bases and J by 1 base, with 18 bases of the junction left unmatched. Germline CDR1 and CDR2: MDHEN and SYDVKM. This CDR3 contains 18 residues.

The gene calls are TRBV11-2 and TRBJ2-7, with 9 bases matching TRBD1. The CDR3 runs to 16 residues. Looked up from germline, CDR1 is SGHAT and CDR2 is FQNNGV. The V gene end was trimmed by 5 bases and the J gene end by 0 bases; junction bases not matched to a gene: 8. The CDR3 region has the DNA TGTGCCAGCAGCACCCCCCGGGACAGGGTCTCCTACGAGCAGTACTTC. Translated: CASSTPRDRVSYEQYF.

This clonotype has only a few counts. The chain uses TRBV14 and TRBJ2-7; the D gene is possibly TRBD1 (6 bases). Trimming stripped 5 bases from V and 4 bases from J, with 9 bases between. The CDR3 is made up of 12 amino acids. CDR1 and CDR2 from the germline V gene are SGHDN and FVKESK. The CDR3 sequence is CASSSTGYEQYF. CDR3 nucleotide sequence: TGTGCCAGCAGCTCGACAGGTTACGAGCAGTACTTC.

The chain couples TRBV19 to TRBJ2-5; the D gene could be TRBD1 or TRBD2 (5 bases each). CDR3 length: 16 amino acids. CDR1 is LNHDA and CDR2 is SQIVND in the germline V gene (reference sequence). V gave up 6 bases and J gave up 2 bases, with 19 bases separating them. CDR3: CASSPLPGRVQETQYF. The CDR3 DNA sequence: TGTGCCAGTAGCCCCCTACCGGGGCGAGTACAAGAGACCCAGTACTTC. Based on the CDR3 plus reference TRBV19 and TRBJ2-5, the full variable domain is DGGITQSPKYLFRKEGQNVTLSCEQNLNHDAMYWYRQDPGQGLRLIYYSQIVNDFQKGDIAEGYSVSREKKESFPLTVTSAQKNPTAFYLCASSPLPGRVQETQYFGPGTRLLVL.

The chain links TRBV20-1 to TRBJ1-3, with a weak D call TRBD1 (6 bases). This CDR3 contains 14 residues. Trimming shortened V by 6 bases and J by 8 bases, and 20 bases separated the two germline ends. Germline V gene data show CDR1 as DFQATT and CDR2 as SNEGSKA (reference sequence). The DNA for the CDR3 is TGCAGTGCCAGGGAGGACAGTGGGGCGGACACCATATATTTT. Translation gives CSAREDSGADTIYF.

This clonotype has just a few counts. This chain connects TRBV20-1 to TRBJ2-3, with TRBD2 as a possible D gene (6 bases). The CDR3 is made up of 13 amino acids. Germline V gene sequence: CDR1 DFQATT, CDR2 SNEGSKA (reference sequence). The germline V and J ends were trimmed by 1 base and 4 bases, with 9 bases remaining between them. The CDR3 sequence: CSARASVADTQYF. CDR3 in DNA: TGCAGTGCTAGAGCTAGCGTTGCAGATACGCAGTATTTT.

Many counts were recorded for this clonotype. V gene TRBV15 combines with J gene TRBJ1-1; 7 bases agree with TRBD1. Per the germline V gene, CDR1 is LNHNV and CDR2 is YYDKDF (reference sequence). The CDR3 has 14 residues. V dropped 3 bases and J dropped 4; count of bases not matched to a gene: 5. The CDR3 here is CATSRNRGGTEAFF. CDR3 in DNA: TGTGCCACCAGCAGGAACAGGGGCGGCACTGAAGCTTTCTTT. The variable domain in full, completed from reference TRBV15 and TRBJ1-1, reads DAMVIQNPRYQVTQFGKPVTLSCSQTLNHNVMYWYQQKSSQAPKLLFHYYDKDFNNEADTPDNFQSRRPNTSFCFLDIRSPGLGDTAMYLCATSRNRGGTEAFFGQGTRLTVV.

The gene calls are TRBV4-1 and TRBJ2-3; D is ambiguous. Trimming took off 0 bases at V and 6 bases at J, with 16 bases between the two ends. CDR3 size: 16 residues. CDR1 MGHRA and CDR2 YSYEKL come from the germline V gene. The CDR3 region is CASSQEPHPHGDTQYF. The CDR3 DNA follows: TGCGCCAGCAGCCAAGAACCCCATCCCCACGGGGATACGCAGTATTTT.

This clonotype came up a few times. The J gene is TRBJ1-5, the V gene TRBV7-2; tentative D call: TRBD1 (5 bases). The CDR3 sequence is 15 residues long. Germline V gene sequence: CDR1 SGHTA, CDR2 FQGNSA. The V end lost 1 base, the J end lost 6 bases, and 13 bases lay between the germline ends. This CDR3 is CASSLEGYVPQPQHF. The CDR3 DNA reads as TGTGCCAGCAGCTTAGAGGGGTATGTACCTCAGCCCCAGCATTTT. Full variable domain (remainder filled in from reference TRBV7-2 and TRBJ1-5): GAGVSQSPSNKVTEKGKDVELRCDPISGHTALYWYRQSLGQGLEFLIYFQGNSAPDKSGLPSDRFSAERTGGSVSTLTIQRTQQEDSAVYLCASSLEGYVPQPQHFGDGTRLSIL.

The chain has TRBV6-1 and TRBJ1-1, with TRBD1 matching 9 bases. This CDR3 region has 13 residues. Per the germline V gene, CDR1 is MNHNS and CDR2 is SASEGT. J lost 10 bases, V lost 6 bases, and 9 bases had no gene match. The CDR3: CASRGDRVGGAFF. The CDR3 DNA reads as TGTGCCAGCAGGGGGGACAGGGTCGGAGGAGCTTTCTTT.

This clonotype was counted a few times. The chain has TRBV10-1 and TRBJ2-7; 13 bases fit TRBD2. Trimming at V came to 6 bases and at J to 5 bases, leaving 7 bases not matched to a gene. The CDR3 is made up of 15 amino acids. CDR1 is WNHNN, CDR2 SYGVQD, per germline (reference sequence). The CDR3 nucleotides read TGCGCCAGCAGCACTAGCGGGAGGGCCATGGACGAGCAGTACTTC. Translating it yields CASSTSGRAMDEQYF.